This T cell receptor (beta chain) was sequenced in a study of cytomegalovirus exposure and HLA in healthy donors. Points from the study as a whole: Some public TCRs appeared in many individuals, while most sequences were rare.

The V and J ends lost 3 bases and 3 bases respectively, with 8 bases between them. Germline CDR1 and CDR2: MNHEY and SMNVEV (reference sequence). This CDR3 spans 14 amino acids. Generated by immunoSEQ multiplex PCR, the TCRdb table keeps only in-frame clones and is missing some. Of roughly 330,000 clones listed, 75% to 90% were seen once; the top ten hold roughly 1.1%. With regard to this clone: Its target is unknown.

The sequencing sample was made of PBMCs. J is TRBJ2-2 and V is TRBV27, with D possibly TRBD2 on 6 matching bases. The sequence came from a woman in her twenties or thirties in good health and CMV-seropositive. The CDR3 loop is CASSFREYTGELFF. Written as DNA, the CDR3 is TGTGCCAGCAGTTTTCGGGAGTACACCGGGGAGCTGTTTTTT.